What follows are 5 T cell receptor beta chains derived from one specimen sequenced in a study of T cell repertoires in cytomegalovirus infection. TCRdb analysed the reads with MiXCR anew, one entry per CDR3 protein. The sample includes some 440,000 distinct CDR3 sequences, roughly a third of them seen just once. The source material was PBMCs. These receptors all stem from a human donor in good health (CMV status not recorded). Some clones in this sample may be carry-over from other donors' samples.

V is TRBV6-2 or TRBV6-3 and J is TRBJ1-1; D is unclear. This CDR3 is 10 amino acids long. Germline V gives CDR1 MNHEY, CDR2 SVGEGT. Deletions cut 6 bases from V and 8 bases from J, with 7 bases between. As DNA, the CDR3 is TGTGCCAGCAGCTATATAGAAGCTTTCTTT. Protein product: CASSYIEAFF.

A remark on this clonotype: Being one base from a much bigger clone, this may be a read error. The chain uses TRBV7-6 and TRBJ1-2; no clear D. Germline CDR1 SGHVS, CDR2 FNYEAQ. V lost 1 base and J 9 bases, leaving 9 bases between the germline ends. This CDR3 spans 12 amino acids. In nucleotides, the CDR3 is TGTGCCAGCAGCTTAGGCGATCATTGCTACACCTTC. It encodes CASSLGDHCYTF. The full variable domain, its missing parts supplied by reference TRBV7-6 and TRBJ1-2, is GAGVSQSPRYKVTKRGQDVALRCDPISGHVSLYWYRQALGQGPEFLTYFNYEAQQDKSGLPNDRFSAERPEGSISTLTIQRTEQRDSAMYRCASSLGDHCYTFGSGTRLTVV.

The chain recombines TRBV24-1 with TRBJ2-2; 9 nucleotides match TRBD2. Trimming removed 0 bases from V and 4 bases from J; junction bases left unmatched: 5. Looked up from germline, CDR1 is KGHDR and CDR2 is SFDVKD. CDR3 length: 17 amino acids. CDR3 DNA sequence: TGTGCCACCAGTGATTTGGAGCGGGGGGTCCCCACCGGGGAGCTGTTTTTT. Translation: CATSDLERGVPTGELFF.

The V call is TRBV6-8, the J call TRBJ2-7; TRBD1 is a possible D gene (6 bases). This CDR3 comprises 13 residues. V was cut by 6 bases and J by 0 bases, with 9 bases left in between. Germline CDR1 MNHGY, CDR2 SAAAGT. The CDR3 sequence: CASRTGSSYEQYF. The CDR3 DNA reads TGTGCCAGCAGAACAGGGAGCTCCTACGAGCAGTACTTC.

The rearrangement joins TRBV7-8 to TRBJ2-1; TRBD1 agrees at 9 bases. Per the germline V gene, CDR1 is SGHVS and CDR2 is FQNEAQ. V lost 10 bases and J lost 6; bases outside the gene matches: 10. The CDR3 is made up of 14 amino acids. In DNA form, the CDR3 reads TGTGCCATCCTAACCGGGACAGGGTTCAATGAGCAGTTCTTC. This sequence encodes CAILTGTGFNEQFF.